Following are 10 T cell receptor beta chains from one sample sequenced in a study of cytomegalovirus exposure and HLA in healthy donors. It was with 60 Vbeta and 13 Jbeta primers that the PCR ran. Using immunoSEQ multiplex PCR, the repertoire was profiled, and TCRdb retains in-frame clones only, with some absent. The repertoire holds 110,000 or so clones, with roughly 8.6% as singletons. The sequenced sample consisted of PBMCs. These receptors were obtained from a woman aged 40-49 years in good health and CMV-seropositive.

The CDR3 here is CASSPVPGVGTEAFF. CDR3 in DNA: TGCGCCAGCAGCCCCGTTCCGGGGGTCGGAACTGAAGCTTTCTTT. The chain uses TRBV4-1 and TRBJ1-1; TRBD1 might be the D (5 bases). The V gene's germline CDR1 is MGHRA and CDR2 YSYEKL. The CDR3 covers 15 residues. Trimming stripped 4 bases from V and 5 bases from J, with 17 bases between.

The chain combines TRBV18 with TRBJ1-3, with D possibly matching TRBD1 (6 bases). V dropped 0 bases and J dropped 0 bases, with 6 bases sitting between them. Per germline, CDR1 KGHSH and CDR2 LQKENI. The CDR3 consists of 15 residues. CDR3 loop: CASSPPTGSGNTIYF. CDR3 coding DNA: TGTGCCAGCTCACCACCGACAGGCTCTGGAAACACCATATATTTT.

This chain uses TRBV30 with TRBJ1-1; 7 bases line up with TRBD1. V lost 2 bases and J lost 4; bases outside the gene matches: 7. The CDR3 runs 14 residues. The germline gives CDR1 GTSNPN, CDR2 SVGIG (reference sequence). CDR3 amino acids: CAWSPKGARTEAFF. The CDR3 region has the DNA TGTGCCTGGAGTCCCAAGGGGGCGCGCACTGAAGCTTTCTTT.

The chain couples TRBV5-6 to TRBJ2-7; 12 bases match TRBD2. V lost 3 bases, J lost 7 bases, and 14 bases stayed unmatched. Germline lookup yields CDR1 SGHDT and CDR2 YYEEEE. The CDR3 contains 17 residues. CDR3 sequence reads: CASSSFGLAGISGEQYF. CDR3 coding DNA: TGTGCCAGCAGCTCCTTCGGACTAGCGGGGATCTCTGGAGAGCAGTACTTC.

The CDR3 is CASIPGARRAYEQYF. DNA for the CDR3: TGTGCCAGCATTCCCGGGGCCCGGAGGGCCTACGAGCAGTACTTC. V is TRBV28 and J is TRBJ2-7; TRBD2 is a possible D gene (6 bases). This CDR3 has 15 amino acids. From germline, CDR1 is MDHEN and CDR2 SYDVKM. V lost 7 bases to trimming and J lost 2 bases, with 18 bases between them.

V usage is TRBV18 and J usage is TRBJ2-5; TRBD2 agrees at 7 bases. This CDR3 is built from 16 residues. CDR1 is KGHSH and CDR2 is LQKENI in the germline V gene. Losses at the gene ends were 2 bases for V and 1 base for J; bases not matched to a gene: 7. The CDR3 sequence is CASSPRKRGGQETQYF. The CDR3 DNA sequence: TGTGCCAGCTCACCAAGAAAGCGGGGCGGCCAAGAGACCCAGTACTTC. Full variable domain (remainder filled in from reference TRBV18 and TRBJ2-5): NAGVMQNPRHLVRRRGQEARLRCSPMKGHSHVYWYRQLPEEGLKFMVYLQKENIIDESGMPKERFSAEFPKEGPSILRIQQVVRGDSAAYFCASSPRKRGGQETQYFGPGTRLLVL.

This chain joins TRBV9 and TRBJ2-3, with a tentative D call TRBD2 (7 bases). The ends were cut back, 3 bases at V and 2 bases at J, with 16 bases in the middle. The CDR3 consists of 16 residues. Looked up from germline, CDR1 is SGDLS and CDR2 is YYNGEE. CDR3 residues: CASSGEGGTNTDTQYF. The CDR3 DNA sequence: TGTGCCAGCAGCGGGGAGGGGGGGACAAACACAGATACGCAGTATTTT. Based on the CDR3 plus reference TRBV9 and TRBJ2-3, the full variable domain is DSGVTQTPKHLITATGQRVTLRCSPRSGDLSVYWYQQSLDQGLQFLIQYYNGEERAKGNILERFSAQQFPDLHSELNLSSLELGDSALYFCASSGEGGTNTDTQYFGPGTRLTVL.

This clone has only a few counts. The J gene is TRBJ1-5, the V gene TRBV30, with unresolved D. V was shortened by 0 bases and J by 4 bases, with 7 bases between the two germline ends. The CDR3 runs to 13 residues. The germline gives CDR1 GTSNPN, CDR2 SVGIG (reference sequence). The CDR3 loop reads CAWSVRWNQPQHF. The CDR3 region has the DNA TGTGCCTGGAGTGTGAGGTGGAATCAGCCCCAGCATTTT. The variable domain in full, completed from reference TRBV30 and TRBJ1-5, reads SQTIHQWPATLVQPVGSPLSLECTVEGTSNPNLYWYRQAAGRGLQLLFYSVGIGQISSEVPQNLSASRPQDRQFILSSKKLLLSDSGFYLCAWSVRWNQPQHFGDGTRLSIL.

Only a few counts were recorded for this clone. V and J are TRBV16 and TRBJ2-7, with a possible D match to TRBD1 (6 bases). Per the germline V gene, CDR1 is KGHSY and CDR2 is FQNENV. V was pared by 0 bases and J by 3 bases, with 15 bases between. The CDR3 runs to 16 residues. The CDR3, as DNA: TGTGCCAGCAGCCAATCTAGGGGGACGGCGAGCTACGAGCAGTACTTC. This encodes CASSQSRGTASYEQYF.

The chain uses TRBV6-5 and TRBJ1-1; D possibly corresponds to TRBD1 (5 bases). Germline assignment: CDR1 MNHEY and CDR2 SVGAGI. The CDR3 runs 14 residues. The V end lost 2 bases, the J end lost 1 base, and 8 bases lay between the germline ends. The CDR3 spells CASSYVRANTEAFF. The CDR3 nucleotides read TGTGCCAGCAGTTACGTCAGGGCGAACACTGAAGCTTTCTTT.